The 24 T cell receptor beta chains below come from one sample, sequenced in a study of shared clonotypes between healthy human individuals (dated by TCRdb to 2018 to 2020). Library preparation was by the immunoSEQ multiplex PCR assay. Held by TCRdb, this immuneACCESS table contains in-frame sequences only and omits some clones. Under half of the omission traces to an unresolved V gene where checked; the cause of the rest is unknown. The sample table shows more than 550,000 clones, and roughly 91% are seen once. The leading ten clones occupy 30% to 35% of the sample. Material for sequencing was memory CD8+ T cells from PBMCs. The sample's cell subset or site label, in plain terms: CD45RO+ cells pooled with CCR7-negative TemRA cells. The receptors here all came from a man aged 18 to 29 in good health. Some clones in this sample may be carry-over from other donors' samples.

This clone is a singleton in its sample. As DNA, the CDR3 is TGTGCCAGTAGTATGGGTTATACGAATCAGCCCCAGCATTTT. Amino acids: CASSMGYTNQPQHF. The chain employs TRBV19 and TRBJ1-5; D is unclear. This CDR3 is 14 amino acids long. The V gene lost 3 bases and the J gene lost 4 bases, with 10 bases spanning the gap. From germline, CDR1 is LNHDA and CDR2 SQIVND (reference sequence).

This clone was observed once. The chain couples TRBV4-3 to TRBJ2-1; D gene unclear. The CDR3 is made up of 16 amino acids. Germline loops: CDR1 LGHNA, CDR2 YSLEER. Trimming stripped 0 bases from V and 4 bases from J, with 13 bases between. CDR3 sequence: CASSQEGGPNYNEQFF. The CDR3 region has the DNA TGCGCCAGCAGCCAAGAGGGTGGGCCGAATTACAATGAGCAGTTCTTC.

This rearrangement joins TRBV7-8 to TRBJ2-1; 7 bases are shared with TRBD1. Looked up from germline, CDR1 is SGHVS and CDR2 is FQNEAQ. The length of the CDR3 is 13 residues. This CDR3 is CATRQGWGDEQFF. DNA of the CDR3: TGTGCTACCCGACAGGGCTGGGGAGATGAGCAGTTCTTC.

The chain links TRBV7-2 to TRBJ2-1, with a possible D match to TRBD2 (6 bases). There are 14 residues in the CDR3. Germline CDR1 is SGHTA and CDR2 is FQGNSA. V was shortened by 4 bases and J by 9 bases, with 16 bases between the two germline ends. Here the CDR3 DNA reads TGTGCCAGCAGCTCCTACGGAGGGCCGGTTGAGCAGTTCTTC. Protein: CASSSYGGPVEQFF.

The chain is built from TRBV9 and TRBJ2-7; a possible D gene is TRBD2 (6 bases). The ends were cut back, 4 bases at V and 0 bases at J, with 17 bases in the middle. The CDR3 consists of 16 residues. The germline gives CDR1 SGDLS, CDR2 YYNGEE. The CDR3 loop is CASSPTGVAHSYEQYF. In DNA form, the CDR3 reads TGTGCCAGCAGCCCAACGGGGGTAGCGCACTCCTACGAGCAGTACTTC.

Many counts were recorded for this clone. The chain couples TRBV5-6 to TRBJ2-1; weak D call: TRBD2 (6 bases). Germline loops: CDR1 SGHDT, CDR2 YYEEEE. V was trimmed by 1 base and J by 2 bases, leaving 13 bases between them. The CDR3 loop spans 16 amino acids. CDR3: CASSLFPGVAYNEQFF. DNA for the CDR3: TGTGCCAGCAGCTTGTTTCCGGGAGTCGCCTACAATGAGCAGTTCTTC.

This clone was detected only once. The rearrangement uses TRBV19 and TRBJ1-2, with a possible D match to TRBD1 (5 bases). The V and J ends lost 5 bases and 7 bases respectively, with 17 bases between them. The CDR3 runs 14 residues. Per germline, CDR1 LNHDA and CDR2 SQIVND (reference sequence). The DNA for the CDR3 is TGTGCCAGTAGTCCTCTAGCGGGGGGTCTTGGCTACACCTTC. It codes for CASSPLAGGLGYTF.

This clone was picked up one time. The J gene is TRBJ2-7, the V gene TRBV5-5, with 9 bases aligning to TRBD2. In germline, CDR1 is SGHKS, CDR2 YYEKEE (reference sequence). CDR3 length: 15 amino acids. The J segment lost 7 bases and the V segment lost 2 bases, leaving 10 bases of the junction unmatched. As DNA, the CDR3 is TGTGCCAGCAGCTTAACTAGCGGGTCCCTTGGGGAGCAGTACTTC. Its translation: CASSLTSGSLGEQYF.

V is TRBV18 and J is TRBJ2-5; 10 bases are a match to TRBD2. Germline lookup yields CDR1 KGHSH and CDR2 LQKENI. The CDR3 spans 16 residues. The J segment lost 5 bases and the V segment lost 3 bases, leaving 9 bases of the junction unmatched. In nucleotides, the CDR3 is TGTGCCAGCTCACCCACCCCTAGCGGGAGTAGGGAGACCCAGTACTTC. Residues: CASSPTPSGSRETQYF.

The rearrangement links TRBV27 to TRBJ2-2; perhaps TRBD2 as D (5 bases). The length of the CDR3 is 16 residues. The ends were cut back, 5 bases at V and 0 bases at J, with 13 bases in the middle. CDR1 and CDR2 from the germline V gene are MNHEY and SMNVEV (reference sequence). This chain's CDR3 is CASSQRGSANTGELFF. The CDR3 nucleotides read TGTGCCAGCAGTCAAAGAGGGAGCGCGAACACCGGGGAGCTGTTTTTT.

This chain uses TRBV27 with TRBJ2-1, with 10 bases identical to TRBD2. J was trimmed by 2 bases and V by 8 bases; bases with no gene match: 6. CDR1 MNHEY and CDR2 SMNVEV come from the germline V gene (reference sequence). The CDR3 has 15 residues. DNA of the CDR3: TGTGCCAGCGGGTCGAGCGGGAGGGCCTACAATGAGCAGTTCTTC. Amino acid sequence: CASGSSGRAYNEQFF.

This clone was observed a few times. The genes are TRBV2 and TRBJ2-3; no clear D gene. CDR3 length equals 13 residues. Germline CDR1 reads SNHLY; CDR2 reads FYNNEI. With 2 bases removed from V and 2 bases from J, the gap between germline ends came to 5 bases. This CDR3 reads CASSEPFTDTQYF. CDR3 in DNA: TGTGCCAGCAGTGAACCATTCACAGATACGCAGTATTTT.

Comments on this clone: The same CDR3 arises from other DNA sequences in this sample as well. This rearrangement joins TRBV9 to TRBJ2-5, with D maybe TRBD2 (6 bases). Per germline, CDR1 SGDLS and CDR2 YYNGEE. The CDR3 has 14 residues. Trimming took 0 bases from V and 4 from J, leaving 10 bases between them. DNA of the CDR3: TGTGCCAGCAGCGTAGCCGGGGGAGGAGAGACCCAGTACTTC. Translating it yields CASSVAGGGETQYF.

V and J are TRBV7-8 and TRBJ1-4; TRBD1 agrees at 9 bases. V dropped 4 bases and J dropped 4; count of bases not matched to a gene: 10. The CDR3 spans 17 residues. CDR1 and CDR2 (germline): SGHVS, FQNEAQ. In DNA, the CDR3 is TGTGCCAGCAGCTCTAACCGGGACAGGGTCTATAATGAAAAACTGTTTTTT. It yields the protein CASSSNRDRVYNEKLFF.

In DNA, the CDR3 is TGTGCCACCAGCAGAGGACGAGGGGGGCCCACAGATACGCAGTATTTT. The encoded protein is CATSRGRGGPTDTQYF. The chain is built from TRBV15 and TRBJ2-3, with D possibly being TRBD1 or TRBD2 (6 bases each). Trimming removed 1 base from V and 2 bases from J, with 13 bases in between. CDR1 is LNHNV and CDR2 is YYDKDF in the germline V gene (reference sequence). This CDR3 contains 16 residues.

The chain joins TRBV4-3 to TRBJ2-5; TRBD1 or TRBD2 may be the D gene (5 bases each). CDR1 and CDR2 (germline): LGHNA, YSLEER. V was pared by 2 bases and J by 5 bases, with 18 bases between. The CDR3 covers 16 residues. CDR3 protein: CASSQQRSRGGETQYF. CDR3 DNA: TGCGCCAGCAGCCAACAACGGTCGAGGGGCGGGGAGACCCAGTACTTC.

The rearrangement joins TRBV14 to TRBJ2-7; D ambiguous. V shed 0 bases and J shed 6 bases, with 12 bases lying between them. Germline lookup yields CDR1 SGHDN and CDR2 FVKESK. The CDR3 runs 14 residues. The CDR3 loop reads CASSQDLRTVEQYF. The CDR3 DNA reads TGTGCCAGCAGCCAAGATCTTAGGACGGTCGAGCAGTACTTC.

This chain joins TRBV13 and TRBJ2-7; TRBD1 matches at 7 bases. The CDR3 spans 14 residues. V shed 5 bases, J shed 2 bases, and the junction held 6 bases outside the gene matches. The germline V gene has CDR1 PRHDT and CDR2 FYEKMQ (reference sequence). Here the CDR3 DNA reads TGTGCCAGCAGCGACAGGGTTGGGGCCTACGAGCAGTACTTC. Its translation is CASSDRVGAYEQYF.

The chain uses TRBV4-1 and TRBJ1-1, with 8 bases matching TRBD1. V dropped 0 bases and J dropped 5; count of bases not matched to a gene: 5. Germline assignment: CDR1 MGHRA and CDR2 YSYEKL. The CDR3 has 15 amino acids. The CDR3 loop is CASSQDPGGGTEAFF. Here the CDR3 DNA reads TGCGCCAGCAGCCAAGATCCAGGGGGCGGGACTGAAGCTTTCTTT.

The chain joins TRBV7-9 to TRBJ1-4, with D uncertain. V shed 5 bases and J shed 6 bases, with 10 bases lying between them. Per germline, CDR1 SEHNR and CDR2 FQNEAQ (reference sequence). The CDR3 consists of 13 residues. The DNA of the CDR3 is TGTGCCAGCAGCGCTGGGGAGTATGAAAAACTGTTTTTT. This encodes CASSAGEYEKLFF.

The chain combines TRBV7-2 with TRBJ2-7; a possible D gene is TRBD2 (5 bases). Trimming took 8 bases from V and 0 from J, leaving 14 bases between them. The CDR3 is 14 residues long. Germline V gene data show CDR1 as SGHTA and CDR2 as FQGNSA. The CDR3 reads CASHSGYSSYEQYF. CDR3 DNA: TGTGCCAGCCACTCGGGGTACAGCTCCTACGAGCAGTACTTC.

The chain links TRBV5-8 to TRBJ1-1, with TRBD1 matching over 8 bases. CDR1 is SGHTS, CDR2 YDEGEE, per germline. V was pared by 6 bases and J by 2 bases, with 12 bases of the junction left unmatched. This CDR3 is 16 amino acids long. The CDR3 DNA follows: TGTGCCAGCACCAAGACAGGGGACTTGCTAAACACTGAAGCTTTCTTT. Protein product: CASTKTGDLLNTEAFF. The entire variable domain, with the rest obtained from reference TRBV5-8 and TRBJ1-1, is as follows: EAGVTQSPTHLIKTRGQQATLRCSPISGHTSVYWYQQALGLGLQFLLWYDEGEERNRGNFPPRFSGRQFPNYSSELNVNALELEDSALYLCASTKTGDLLNTEAFFGQGTRLTVV.

Notes on this clone: Other DNA sequences in the sample encode the same CDR3. The chain joins TRBV7-9 to TRBJ2-7; D is ambiguous. V lost 1 base, J lost 1 base, and 5 bases lay in between. The CDR3 has 13 residues. Germline V gives CDR1 SEHNR, CDR2 FQNEAQ (reference sequence). CDR3 region: CASSLGRSYEQYF. The CDR3 nucleotides read TGTGCCAGCAGCTTAGGTCGGTCCTACGAGCAGTACTTC.

The chain employs TRBV7-2 and TRBJ2-5, with no clear D. The germline gives CDR1 SGHTA, CDR2 FQGNSA. V was clipped by 5 bases and J by 0 bases, with 10 bases between them. The CDR3 extends over 14 amino acids. The chain's CDR3 is CASSTRHHQETQYF. The CDR3 nucleotides read TGTGCCAGCAGCACCAGACACCACCAAGAGACCCAGTACTTC.